The TCR beta chain under discussion was sequenced for a study of control samples from healthy donors and cancer patients. Measured with immunoSEQ multiplex PCR; TCRdb has only the in-frame clones, and not every one. The sample has some 150,000 clones, 90% to 95% seen once. V gave up 5 bases and J gave up 0 bases; unmatched junction bases: 8. Germline values: CDR1 SGHNT, CDR2 YYREEE (reference sequence). The CDR3 is 17 amino acids. Material: blood. The receptor's source is a man between 35 and 55 years old in good health. V and J are TRBV5-4 and TRBJ2-6; 7 bases line up with TRBD2. CDR3 residues: CASSPREGNSGANVLTF. DNA for the CDR3: TGTGCCAGCAGTCCGAGGGAGGGCAACTCTGGGGCCAACGTCCTGACTTTC. The whole variable domain, remainder taken from reference TRBV5-4 and TRBJ2-6, is ETGVTQSPTHLIKTRGQQVTLRCSSQSGHNTVSWYQQALGQGPQFIFQYYREEENGRGNFPPRFSGLQFPNYSSELNVNALELDDSALYLCASSPREGNSGANVLTFGAGSRLTVL.